The clone carrying this TCR beta chain was recorded a few times. The antigen remains undetermined. This specimen belongs to a study of type 1 regulatory T cells. Overall study: T-allo10 is a Tr1-enriched, alloantigen-specific CD4 T cell product made in vitro.

The CDR3 consists of 16 residues. Germline values: CDR1 SGHRS, CDR2 YFSETQ. Trimming cost V 2 bases and J 1 base, with 15 bases left between them. TCRdb analysed the reads with MiXCR anew, one entry per CDR3 protein. There are around 23,000 distinct CDR3 sequences in the sample; 40% to 55% occur only once, and around 4.9% lies in the top ten. This chain connects TRBV5-1 to TRBJ2-5; tentatively, D is TRBD1 or TRBD2 (6 bases each). The clonotype was recovered from a human donor in good health. The material sequenced was cultured T cells, either the whole culture or a sorted T cell fraction (not recorded which). This chain's CDR3 is CASSFLGWGAQETQYF. The DNA for the CDR3 is TGCGCCAGCAGCTTCCTAGGCTGGGGGGCCCAAGAGACCCAGTACTTC. The full variable domain, its missing parts supplied by reference TRBV5-1 and TRBJ2-5, is KAGVTQTPRYLIKTRGQQVTLSCSPISGHRSVSWYQQTPGQGLQFLFEYFSETQRNKGNFPGRFSGRQFSNSRSEMNVSTLELGDSALYLCASSFLGWGAQETQYFGPGTRLLVL.